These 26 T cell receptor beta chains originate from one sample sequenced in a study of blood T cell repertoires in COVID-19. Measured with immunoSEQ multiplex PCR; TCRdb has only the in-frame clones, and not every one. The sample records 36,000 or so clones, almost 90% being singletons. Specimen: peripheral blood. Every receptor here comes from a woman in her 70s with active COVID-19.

CDR3 loop: CACQMGSESDTQYF. Here the CDR3 DNA reads TGTGCCTGTCAGATGGGCAGTGAATCAGATACGCAGTATTTT. The chain employs TRBV19 and TRBJ2-3; no reliable D call. V was cut by 11 bases and J by 4 bases, with 19 bases left in between. This CDR3 region has 14 residues. The germline V gene encodes CDR1 LNHDA and CDR2 SQIVND (reference sequence).

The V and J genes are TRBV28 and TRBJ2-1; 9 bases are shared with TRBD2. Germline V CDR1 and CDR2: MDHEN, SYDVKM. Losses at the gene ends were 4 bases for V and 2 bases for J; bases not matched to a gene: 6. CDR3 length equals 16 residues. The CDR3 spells CASSSSLAGTYNEQFF. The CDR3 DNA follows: TGTGCCAGCAGTTCGTCGCTAGCGGGGACCTACAATGAGCAGTTCTTC.

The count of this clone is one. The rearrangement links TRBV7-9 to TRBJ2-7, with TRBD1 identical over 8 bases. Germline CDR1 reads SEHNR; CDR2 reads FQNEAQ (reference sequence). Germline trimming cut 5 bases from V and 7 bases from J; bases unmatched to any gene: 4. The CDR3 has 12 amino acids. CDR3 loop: CASSRQGQEQYF. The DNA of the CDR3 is TGTGCCAGCAGCAGACAGGGGCAGGAGCAGTACTTC.

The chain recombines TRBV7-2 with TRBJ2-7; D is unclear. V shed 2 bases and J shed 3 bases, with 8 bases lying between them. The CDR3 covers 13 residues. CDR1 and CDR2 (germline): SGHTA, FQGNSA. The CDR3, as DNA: TGTGCCAGCAGCTTATTGTCAGGCTACGAGCAGTACTTC. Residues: CASSLLSGYEQYF.

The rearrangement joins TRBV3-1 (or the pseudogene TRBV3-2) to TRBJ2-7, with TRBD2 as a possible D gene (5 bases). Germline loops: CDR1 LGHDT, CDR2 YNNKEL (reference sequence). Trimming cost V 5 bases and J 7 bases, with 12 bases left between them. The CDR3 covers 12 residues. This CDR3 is CASSVLRGEQYF. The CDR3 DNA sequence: TGTGCCAGCAGCGTCCTACGAGGGGAGCAGTACTTC.

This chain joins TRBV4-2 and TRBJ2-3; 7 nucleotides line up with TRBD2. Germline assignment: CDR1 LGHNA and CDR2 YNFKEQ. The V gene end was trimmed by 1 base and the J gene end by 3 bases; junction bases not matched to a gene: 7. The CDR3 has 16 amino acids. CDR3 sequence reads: CASSQGEGMETDTQYF. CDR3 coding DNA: TGTGCCAGCAGCCAAGGGGAGGGTATGGAGACAGATACGCAGTATTTT.

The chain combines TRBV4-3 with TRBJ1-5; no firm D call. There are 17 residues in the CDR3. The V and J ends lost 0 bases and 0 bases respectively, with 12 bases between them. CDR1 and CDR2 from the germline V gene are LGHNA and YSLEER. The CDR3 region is CASSQEFVLNSNQPQHF. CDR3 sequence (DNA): TGCGCCAGCAGCCAAGAGTTCGTACTAAATAGCAATCAGCCCCAGCATTTT.

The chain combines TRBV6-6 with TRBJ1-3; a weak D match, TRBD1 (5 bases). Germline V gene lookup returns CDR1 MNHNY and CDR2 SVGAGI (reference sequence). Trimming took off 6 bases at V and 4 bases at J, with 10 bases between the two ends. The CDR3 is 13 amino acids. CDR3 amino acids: CASRGTLGNTIYF. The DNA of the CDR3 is TGTGCCAGCAGAGGGACTTTGGGAAACACCATATATTTT.

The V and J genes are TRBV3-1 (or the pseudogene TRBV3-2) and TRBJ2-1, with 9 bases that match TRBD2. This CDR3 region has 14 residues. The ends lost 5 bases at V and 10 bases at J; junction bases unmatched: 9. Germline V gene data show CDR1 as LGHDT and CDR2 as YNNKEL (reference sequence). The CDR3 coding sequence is TGTGCCAGCAGCTTATGGCGGGAGGGGGGAGAGCAGTTCTTC. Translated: CASSLWREGGEQFF.

The CDR3 loop is CASSVQGGATTDTQYF. As DNA, the CDR3 is TGTGCCAGCAGTGTTCAAGGGGGGGCTACCACAGATACGCAGTATTTT. V gene TRBV2 combines with J gene TRBJ2-3; D may be TRBD2 (7 bases). Germline CDR1 SNHLY, CDR2 FYNNEI. Trimming took 4 bases from V and 2 from J, leaving 16 bases between them. The CDR3 spans 16 residues.

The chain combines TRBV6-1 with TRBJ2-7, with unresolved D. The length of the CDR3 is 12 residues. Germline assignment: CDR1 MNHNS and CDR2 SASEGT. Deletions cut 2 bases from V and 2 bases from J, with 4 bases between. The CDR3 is CASSERPYEQYF. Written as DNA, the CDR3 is TGTGCCAGCAGTGAACGTCCCTACGAGCAGTACTTC.

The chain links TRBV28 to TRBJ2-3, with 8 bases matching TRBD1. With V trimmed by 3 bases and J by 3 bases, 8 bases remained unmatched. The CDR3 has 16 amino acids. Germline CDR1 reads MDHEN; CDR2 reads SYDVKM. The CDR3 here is CASSFRRGLLTDTQYF. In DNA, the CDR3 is TGTGCCAGCAGTTTCCGCAGGGGGCTCTTGACAGATACGCAGTATTTT.

The CDR3 loop is CASNKGGSSYEQYF. The CDR3 region has the DNA TGTGCCAGCAACAAAGGCGGGAGCTCCTACGAGCAGTACTTC. The chain combines TRBV6-5 with TRBJ2-7, with 7 bases identical to TRBD2. The CDR3 has 14 amino acids. Germline CDR1 is MNHEY and CDR2 is SVGAGI. The V gene end was trimmed by 7 bases and the J gene end by 0 bases; junction bases not matched to a gene: 6.

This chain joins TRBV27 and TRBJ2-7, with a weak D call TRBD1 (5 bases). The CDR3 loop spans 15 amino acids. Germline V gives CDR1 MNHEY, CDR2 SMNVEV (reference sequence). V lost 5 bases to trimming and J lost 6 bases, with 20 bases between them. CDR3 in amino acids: CASSGARTDKGEQYF. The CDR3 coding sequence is TGTGCCAGCAGTGGCGCCCGGACGGACAAGGGCGAGCAGTACTTC.

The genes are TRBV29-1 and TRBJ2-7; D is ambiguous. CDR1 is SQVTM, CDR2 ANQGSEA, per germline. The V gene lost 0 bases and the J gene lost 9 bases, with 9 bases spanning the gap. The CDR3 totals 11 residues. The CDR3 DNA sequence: TGCAGCGTTGAAGAGTTTAACGGGCAGTACTTC. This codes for CSVEEFNGQYF.

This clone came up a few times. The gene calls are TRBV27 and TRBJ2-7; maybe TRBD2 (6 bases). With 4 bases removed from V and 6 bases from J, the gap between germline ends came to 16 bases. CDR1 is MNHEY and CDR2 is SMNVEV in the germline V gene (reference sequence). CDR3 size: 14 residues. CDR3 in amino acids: CASSSTSRGSEQYF. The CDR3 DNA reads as TGTGCCAGCAGTTCCACGTCCCGGGGGAGCGAGCAGTACTTC.

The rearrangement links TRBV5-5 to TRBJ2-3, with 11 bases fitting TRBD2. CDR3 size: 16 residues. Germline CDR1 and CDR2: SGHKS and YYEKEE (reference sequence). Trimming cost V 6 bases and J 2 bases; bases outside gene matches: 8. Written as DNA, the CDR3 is TGTGCCAGCACCGCCCTAGCGGGGGGACACACAGATACGCAGTATTTT. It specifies CASTALAGGHTDTQYF.

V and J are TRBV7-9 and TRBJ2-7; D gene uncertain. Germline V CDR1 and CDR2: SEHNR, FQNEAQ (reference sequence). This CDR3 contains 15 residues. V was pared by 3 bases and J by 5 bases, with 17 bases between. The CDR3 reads CASSFPILNSDEQYF. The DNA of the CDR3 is TGTGCCAGCAGCTTCCCTATCCTTAATTCGGACGAGCAGTACTTC.

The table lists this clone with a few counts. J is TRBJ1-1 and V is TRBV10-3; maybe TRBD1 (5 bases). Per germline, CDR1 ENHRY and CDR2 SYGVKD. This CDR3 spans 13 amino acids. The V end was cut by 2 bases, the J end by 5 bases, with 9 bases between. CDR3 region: CAISEGRGTEAFF. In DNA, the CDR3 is TGTGCCATCAGTGAGGGACGGGGGACTGAAGCTTTCTTT.

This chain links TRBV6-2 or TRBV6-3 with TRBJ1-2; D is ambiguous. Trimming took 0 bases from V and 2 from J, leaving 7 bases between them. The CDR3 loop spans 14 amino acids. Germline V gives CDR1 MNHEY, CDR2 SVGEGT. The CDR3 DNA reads TGTGCCAGCAGTTACTCATCTCAGAACTATGGCTACACCTTC. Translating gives CASSYSSQNYGYTF.

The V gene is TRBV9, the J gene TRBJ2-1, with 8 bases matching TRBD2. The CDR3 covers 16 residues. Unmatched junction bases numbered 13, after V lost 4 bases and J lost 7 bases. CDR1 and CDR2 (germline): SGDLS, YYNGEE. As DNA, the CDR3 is TGTGCCAGCAGCTCCCCGCCCGGGACTAGTATGAATGAGCAGTTCTTC. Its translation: CASSSPPGTSMNEQFF.

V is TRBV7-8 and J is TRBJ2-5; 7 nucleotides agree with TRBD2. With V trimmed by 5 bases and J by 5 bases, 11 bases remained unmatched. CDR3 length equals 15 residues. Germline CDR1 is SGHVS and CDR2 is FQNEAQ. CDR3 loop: CASSTWDYGSETQYF. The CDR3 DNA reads TGTGCCAGCAGCACCTGGGACTACGGGTCGGAGACCCAGTACTTC.

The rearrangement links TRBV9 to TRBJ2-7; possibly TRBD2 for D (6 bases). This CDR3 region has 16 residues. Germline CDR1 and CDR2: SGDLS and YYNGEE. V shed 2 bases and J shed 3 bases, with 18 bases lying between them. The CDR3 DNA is TGTGCCAGCAGCGTTACCGGGGGAAAAGGGATCTACGAGCAGTACTTC. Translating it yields CASSVTGGKGIYEQYF.

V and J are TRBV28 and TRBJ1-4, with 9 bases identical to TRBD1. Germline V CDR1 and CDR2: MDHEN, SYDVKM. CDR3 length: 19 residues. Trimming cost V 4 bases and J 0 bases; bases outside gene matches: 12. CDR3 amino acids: CASSWAADRGFTTNEKLFF. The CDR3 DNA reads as TGTGCCAGCAGTTGGGCGGCGGACAGGGGATTTACAACTAATGAAAAACTGTTTTTT.

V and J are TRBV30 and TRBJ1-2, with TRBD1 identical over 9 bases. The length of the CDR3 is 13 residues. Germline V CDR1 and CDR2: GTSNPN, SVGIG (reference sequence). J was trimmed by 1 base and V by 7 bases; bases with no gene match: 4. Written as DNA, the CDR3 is TGTGCCTCACGGACAGGGGATAACTATGGCTACACCTTC. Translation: CASRTGDNYGYTF.

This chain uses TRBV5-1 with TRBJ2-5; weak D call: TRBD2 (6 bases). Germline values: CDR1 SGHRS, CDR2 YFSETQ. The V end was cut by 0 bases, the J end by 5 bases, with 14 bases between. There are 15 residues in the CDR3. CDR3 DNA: TGCGCCAGCAGCTTGGTGGGGAGGAAGGAGGAGACCCAGTACTTC. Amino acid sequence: CASSLVGRKEETQYF.